These T cell receptor beta chains were read from a single sample in a study of blood T cell repertoires in COVID-19. The assay was immunoSEQ multiplex PCR, and TCRdb's table has in-frame clones only and misses some. The sample records 85,000 to 95,000 clones, more than 70% being singletons. The material sequenced was peripheral blood. The source is a man in his 60s with acute or convalescent COVID-19. Each CDR3 is given with its conserved first and last residue. Each record gives: V gene, J gene, clone size, D gene, CDR3 DNA, CDR3 protein. The D gene is left open where the match is weak. For some rows the clone size is stated as once, few or many, or as a class when expanded; others skip it.

V gene: TRBV5-5
J gene: TRBJ1-1
clone size: -
D gene: TRBD1
CDR3 DNA: TGTGCCAGCAGCTTGCGGGACAGTCGGAACACTGAAGCTTTCTTT
CDR3 protein: CASSLRDSRNTEAFF

V gene: TRBV12-3/TRBV12-4
J gene: TRBJ2-3
clone size: -
D gene: -
CDR3 DNA: TGTGCCAGCCGAGGGTCCTTCGTAGATACGCAGTATTTT
CDR3 protein: CASRGSFVDTQYF

V gene: TRBV21-1
J gene: TRBJ1-1
clone size: -
D gene: -
CDR3 DNA: TGTGCCAGCAGCAAAGGACCCGTCTCAGGGCAGGTCACTGAAGCTTTCTTT
CDR3 protein: CASSKGPVSGQVTEAFF

V gene: TRBV23-1
J gene: TRBJ1-3
clone size: -
D gene: -
CDR3 DNA: TGCGCCAGCAGTTGGAGTCGGGAGCACGGAAACACCATATATTTT
CDR3 protein: CASSWSREHGNTIYF

V gene: TRBV21-1
J gene: TRBJ2-6
clone size: -
D gene: -
CDR3 DNA: TGTGCCAGCAGCAAAGATCATGTTTTCGTGAACTTCTCTGGGGCCAACGTCCTGACTTTC
CDR3 protein: CASSKDHVFVNFSGANVLTF

V gene: TRBV30
J gene: TRBJ1-3
clone size: -
D gene: -
CDR3 DNA: TGTGCCTGGGCCCCGGGGGTGGGAGGAAACACCATATATTTT
CDR3 protein: CAWAPGVGGNTIYF

V gene: TRBV7-8
J gene: TRBJ2-7
clone size: -
D gene: TRBD1
CDR3 DNA: TGTGCCAGTTATCAAAGCGGGGGACAGGGGGCTTACGAGCAGTACTTC
CDR3 protein: CASYQSGGQGAYEQYF

V gene: TRBV7-8
J gene: TRBJ2-1
clone size: -
D gene: -
CDR3 DNA: TGTGCCAGCAGCTTATCCACCGCTAAAAATGAGCAGTTCTTC
CDR3 protein: CASSLSTAKNEQFF

V gene: TRBV5-4
J gene: TRBJ1-6
clone size: -
D gene: -
CDR3 DNA: TGTGCCAGCAGCCGTGGACAAGAATATAATTCACCCCTCCACTTT
CDR3 protein: CASSRGQEYNSPLHF

V gene: TRBV19
J gene: TRBJ2-7
clone size: -
D gene: -
CDR3 DNA: TGTGCCAGTAGTATAGGGACAACTAACTCCTACGAGCAGTACTTC
CDR3 protein: CASSIGTTNSYEQYF

V gene: TRBV19
J gene: TRBJ2-7
clone size: -
D gene: -
CDR3 DNA: TGTGCCAGTAGTGGGAGGGACATACATTCGGACGAGCAGTACTTC
CDR3 protein: CASSGRDIHSDEQYF

V gene: TRBV6-5
J gene: TRBJ2-3
clone size: -
D gene: TRBD2
CDR3 DNA: TGTGCCAGCAGTTGGGGACTAGCGGGTTCCACAGATACGCAGTATTTT
CDR3 protein: CASSWGLAGSTDTQYF

V gene: TRBV7-2
J gene: TRBJ2-7
clone size: -
D gene: TRBD2
CDR3 DNA: TGTGCCAGCAGCTTACGGGGGGGGGCCCCCTACGAGCAGTACTTC
CDR3 protein: CASSLRGGAPYEQYF

V gene: TRBV5-3
J gene: TRBJ2-7
clone size: -
D gene: TRBD1
CDR3 DNA: TGTGCCAGAAGCTCCTCCCCGACAGGGGAAGGATACGAGCAGTACTTC
CDR3 protein: CARSSSPTGEGYEQYF

V gene: TRBV7-2
J gene: TRBJ2-7
clone size: -
D gene: -
CDR3 DNA: TGTGCCAGCAGCTTAGCCCGGGATTCCTACGAGCAGTACTTC
CDR3 protein: CASSLARDSYEQYF

V gene: TRBV19
J gene: TRBJ2-1
clone size: -
D gene: -
CDR3 DNA: TGTGCCAGTAGTATACTGGCAGGGCAAAATGTTAATGGTGAGCAGTTCTTC
CDR3 protein: CASSILAGQNVNGEQFF

V gene: TRBV6-2/TRBV6-3
J gene: TRBJ1-2
clone size: once
D gene: -
CDR3 DNA: TGTGCCAGCAGTTCCCTACTCAACGGTGGCTACACCTTC
CDR3 protein: CASSSLLNGGYTF

V gene: TRBV5-6
J gene: TRBJ1-5
clone size: -
D gene: -
CDR3 DNA: TGTGCCAGCAGCTTGAACTACGATCAGCCCCAGCATTTT
CDR3 protein: CASSLNYDQPQHF